The 30 T cell receptor beta chains below were found in one sample sequenced in a study of CD8 T cells in ankylosing spondylitis. TCRdb reprocessed the 5' RACE reads with MiXCR, giving one entry per CDR3 protein. Counted here are about 140,000 distinct CDR3 sequences, approximately 9.2% occurring once; the ten biggest clones make up 7.3%. Input material: synovial fluid, either unsorted or a sorted T cell fraction (not recorded which). Source of these receptors: a male donor with ankylosing spondylitis.

This clonotype was seen repeatedly, ten times or more. This rearrangement joins TRBV20-1 to TRBJ1-1; no reliable D call. The V end lost 3 bases, the J end lost 5 bases, and 16 bases lay between the germline ends. The CDR3 sequence is 14 residues long. Per germline, CDR1 DFQATT and CDR2 SNEGSKA (reference sequence). CDR3 DNA sequence: TGCAGTGCTAGGGTCTCGGGAGCTTGGACTGAAGCTTTCTTT. It yields the protein CSARVSGAWTEAFF.

This clonotype has a count of ten or more. The chain links TRBV6-5 to TRBJ1-3; possibly TRBD1 for D (5 bases). V gave up 0 bases and J gave up 1 base, with 10 bases separating them. The CDR3 runs 16 residues. Germline V CDR1 and CDR2: MNHEY, SVGAGI. In DNA form, the CDR3 reads TGTGCCAGCAGTTACTCCGGGGCTAGGTCTGGAAACACCATATATTTT. It translates to CASSYSGARSGNTIYF.

There are many counts of this clonotype. J is TRBJ1-2 and V is TRBV7-2; a weak D match, TRBD1 (5 bases). CDR1 SGHTA and CDR2 FQGNSA come from the germline V gene. Between the trimmed V and J ends, which lost 4 bases and 8 bases, there was a span of 14 bases. This CDR3 spans 13 amino acids. The CDR3 DNA reads TGTGCCAGCAGCTCGGGGGGATCAGGCGGCTACACCTTC. It codes for CASSSGGSGGYTF.

The CDR3 DNA reads as TGTGCCAGCAGCCCAGACTGGGCCGGCAATCAGCCCCAGCATTTT. Translating gives CASSPDWAGNQPQHF. The chain is built from TRBV7-2 and TRBJ1-5; D is unclear. The CDR3 contains 15 residues. Trimming stripped 5 bases from V and 2 bases from J, with 13 bases between. Germline loops: CDR1 SGHTA, CDR2 FQGNSA.

The CDR3 protein is CASSHQAPSGGYEQYF. The CDR3 DNA is TGTGCCAGCAGCCACCAGGCCCCTAGCGGGGGATACGAGCAGTACTTC. The rearrangement uses TRBV3-1 and TRBJ2-7; 10 nucleotides align to TRBD2. The CDR3 loop spans 16 amino acids. V shed 3 bases and J 4 bases; nucleotides not matched to a gene: 9. CDR1 is LGHDT and CDR2 is YNNKEL in the germline V gene (reference sequence).

This clonotype has a count of ten or more. The chain couples TRBV5-1 to TRBJ2-1, with no clear D. The CDR3 is 16 amino acids. With 0 bases removed from V and 1 base from J, the gap between germline ends came to 11 bases. Per the germline V gene, CDR1 is SGHRS and CDR2 is YFSETQ. The CDR3 region is CASSLAVTGSYNEQFF. The CDR3 nucleotides read TGCGCCAGCAGCTTGGCCGTAACGGGTTCCTACAATGAGCAGTTCTTC.

In this sample, this clonotype turned up many times. The chain links TRBV5-4 to TRBJ1-5, with 7 bases that match TRBD1. Germline-derived CDR1 and CDR2 are SGHNT and YYREEE (reference sequence). Trimming took 4 bases from V and 6 from J; bases not matched to a gene: 7. The CDR3 runs 14 residues. The chain's CDR3 is CASSEGGAGQPQHF. In nucleotides, the CDR3 is TGTGCCAGCAGCGAAGGGGGCGCGGGTCAGCCCCAGCATTTT.

This clonotype was seen only a few times. The chain couples TRBV13 to TRBJ2-4; D is perhaps TRBD2 (5 bases). This CDR3 region has 13 residues. Germline V gives CDR1 PRHDT, CDR2 FYEKMQ (reference sequence). The ends were cut back, 8 bases at V and 8 bases at J, with 16 bases in the middle. The CDR3 is CASARVRGDIQYF. The CDR3 DNA reads as TGTGCCAGCGCAAGGGTTCGGGGTGACATTCAGTACTTC. Supplemented by reference TRBV13 and TRBJ2-4, the full variable domain reads AAGVIQSPRHLIKEKRETATLKCYPIPRHDTVYWYQQGPGQDPQFLISFYEKMQSDKGSIPDRFSAQQFSDYHSELNMSSLELGDSALYFCASARVRGDIQYFGAGTRLSVL.

The sample holds many counts of this clonotype. This chain uses TRBV20-1 with TRBJ2-7; TRBD1 agrees at 10 bases. Germline CDR1 reads DFQATT; CDR2 reads SNEGSKA (reference sequence). Trimming took 4 bases from V and 2 from J; bases not matched to a gene: 11. CDR3 length equals 16 residues. The CDR3 is CSATRGRDRGTYEQYF. Here the CDR3 DNA reads TGCAGTGCTACGCGAGGCCGGGACAGGGGAACCTACGAGCAGTACTTC.

The rearrangement joins TRBV20-1 to TRBJ2-7, with D possibly called TRBD1 or TRBD2 (5 bases each). The CDR3 is made up of 12 amino acids. Germline CDR1 is DFQATT and CDR2 is SNEGSKA (reference sequence). V lost 3 bases to trimming and J lost 12 bases, with 18 bases between them. The CDR3 DNA follows: TGCAGTGCTAGCCACTCCCCCCGGGACCGGTACTTC. This gives the protein CSASHSPRDRYF.

This clonotype appeared many times. The genes are TRBV7-3 and TRBJ2-1, with TRBD2 matching 13 bases. Per germline, CDR1 SGHTA and CDR2 FQGTGA. The trim removed 1 base at V and 5 bases at J, leaving 2 bases unmatched. This CDR3 spans 16 amino acids. The CDR3 nucleotides read TGTGCCAGCAGCTTAATGGGACTAGCGGGGAACAATGAGCAGTTCTTC. Protein product: CASSLMGLAGNNEQFF.

This clonotype was counted between two and nine times. V usage is TRBV7-3 and J usage is TRBJ2-1; D not certain. Looked up from germline, CDR1 is SGHTA and CDR2 is FQGTGA. The V and J ends lost 1 base and 9 bases respectively, with 10 bases between them. The CDR3 is 13 residues long. The CDR3 DNA reads TGTGCCAGCAGCTTAAATCGCGGCGTTGAGCAGTTCTTC. Translation: CASSLNRGVEQFF.

This clonotype has ten or more counts. The J gene is TRBJ2-5, the V gene TRBV20-1; D may be TRBD1 or TRBD2 (7 bases each). Trimming left V 1 base short and J 4 bases short, with 16 bases between. The CDR3 has 15 amino acids. Germline V gene sequence: CDR1 DFQATT, CDR2 SNEGSKA (reference sequence). The CDR3 reads CSARVKTGRGETQYF. CDR3 nucleotide sequence: TGCAGTGCTAGAGTGAAGACAGGGAGGGGAGAGACCCAGTACTTC.

The chain uses TRBV28 and TRBJ2-3, with D perhaps given as TRBD1 or TRBD2 (5 bases each). This CDR3 has 12 residues. With 6 bases removed from V and 11 bases from J, the gap between germline ends came to 15 bases. The germline V gene encodes CDR1 MDHEN and CDR2 SYDVKM. CDR3 sequence (DNA): TGTGCCAGCAGCCCGGGACGCCGCATGCAGTATTTT. Translating gives CASSPGRRMQYF.

With regard to this clonotype: One end of the junction is discordant with germline, which a read error may explain. V and J are TRBV5-3 and TRBJ2-3, with D uncertain. TRBV5-3 is an open reading frame, and its role is uncertain. CDR3 length equals 14 residues. This CDR3 reads CASGPGPLSDTQFF. The CDR3 DNA follows: TGTGCCAGCGGCCCTGGGCCCCTCTCCGATACGCAGTTTTTT.

Many counts were recorded for this clonotype. V is TRBV5-1 and J is TRBJ2-7; D remains unclear. The germline V gene encodes CDR1 SGHRS and CDR2 YFSETQ. This CDR3 has 12 residues. V shed 0 bases and J shed 3 bases, with 4 bases lying between them. CDR3 region: CASSLDGYEQYF. Here the CDR3 DNA reads TGCGCCAGCAGCTTGGACGGCTACGAGCAGTACTTC.

The rearrangement joins TRBV27 to TRBJ2-5; a possible D gene is TRBD1 (5 bases). V was pared by 6 bases and J by 3 bases, with 17 bases between. This CDR3 has 15 amino acids. Per germline, CDR1 MNHEY and CDR2 SMNVEV (reference sequence). The CDR3: CASRLGLGREETQYF. Written as DNA, the CDR3 is TGTGCCAGCAGGCTTGGGTTGGGCAGGGAAGAGACCCAGTACTTC.

This clonotype was picked up a small number of times. This chain uses TRBV13 with TRBJ1-1, with 9 bases that match TRBD1. V was pared by 0 bases and J by 6 bases, with 5 bases of the junction left unmatched. The CDR3 runs 15 residues. CDR1 and CDR2 from the germline V gene are PRHDT and FYEKMQ (reference sequence). The DNA for the CDR3 is TGTGCCAGCAGCTTAGGCCTTGGGGACAGGGCTGAAGCTTTCTTT. It codes for CASSLGLGDRAEAFF.

This clonotype was counted a few times. The CDR3 nucleotides read TGCAGTGCTAGAGGGGAAACGGTGAACACCGGGGAGCTGTTTTTT. This translates into CSARGETVNTGELFF. V usage is TRBV20-1 and J usage is TRBJ2-2; D call uncertain. The length of the CDR3 is 15 residues. V lost 1 base, J lost 1 base, and 10 bases lay in between. The germline gives CDR1 DFQATT, CDR2 SNEGSKA (reference sequence).

V usage is TRBV12-3 or TRBV12-4 and J usage is TRBJ2-7; TRBD2 might be the D (6 bases). The CDR3 runs 15 residues. Trimming took 3 bases from V and 3 from J, leaving 15 bases between them. In nucleotides, the CDR3 is TGTGCCAGCAGTTTTAGGGGTGACGGGAGCTACGAGCAGTACTTC. This gives the protein CASSFRGDGSYEQYF.

This clonotype was detected many times. The V gene is TRBV7-2, the J gene TRBJ2-7; the D is unclear. The V end was cut by 1 base, the J end by 5 bases, with 6 bases between. This CDR3 has 12 amino acids. Per the germline V gene, CDR1 is SGHTA and CDR2 is FQGNSA. The CDR3 region is CASSLDWDEQYF. The CDR3 nucleotides read TGTGCCAGCAGCTTAGATTGGGACGAGCAGTACTTC.

This clonotype came up many times. This sequence joins TRBV4-3 and TRBJ1-1; D gene unclear. The germline V and J ends were trimmed by 0 bases and 4 bases, with 9 bases remaining between them. Germline V CDR1 and CDR2: LGHNA, YSLEER. This CDR3 has 14 amino acids. CDR3 sequence: CASSQDKRFTEAFF. CDR3 nucleotides: TGCGCCAGCAGCCAAGATAAGAGGTTCACTGAAGCTTTCTTT.

The chain has TRBV5-1 and TRBJ1-4; D not certain. The CDR3 has 14 amino acids. CDR1 is SGHRS and CDR2 is YFSETQ in the germline V gene. Trimming removed 4 bases from V and 8 bases from J, with 15 bases in between. The CDR3 spells CASSVGPEREKLFF. The CDR3 DNA reads TGCGCCAGCAGCGTCGGGCCGGAAAGGGAAAAACTGTTTTTT. Full variable domain (rest looked up from reference TRBV5-1 and TRBJ1-4): KAGVTQTPRYLIKTRGQQVTLSCSPISGHRSVSWYQQTPGQGLQFLFEYFSETQRNKGNFPGRFSGRQFSNSRSEMNVSTLELGDSALYLCASSVGPEREKLFFGSGTQLSVL.

A few counts support this clonotype. The rearrangement links TRBV10-3 to TRBJ2-7, with D possibly being TRBD2 (5 bases). CDR1 is ENHRY, CDR2 SYGVKD, per germline. The ends were cut back, 6 bases at V and 5 bases at J, with 14 bases in the middle. The CDR3 loop spans 13 amino acids. The DNA for the CDR3 is TGTGCCATCAGCCCTGCGCCGGAGGACGAGCAGTACTTC. Amino acids: CAISPAPEDEQYF.

This clonotype appeared many times. V is TRBV7-9 and J is TRBJ1-4; D may be TRBD1 (5 bases). V was cut by 5 bases and J by 16 bases, with 20 bases left in between. This CDR3 spans 13 amino acids. Germline CDR1 and CDR2: SEHNR and FQNEAQ (reference sequence). The CDR3 coding sequence is TGTGCCAGCAGCCAACGGGACGCTAACTCGAAGTTTTTT. Amino acids: CASSQRDANSKFF.

In this sample, this clonotype turned up many times. The V and J genes are TRBV5-1 and TRBJ1-5; 8 bases align to TRBD1. The germline V gene has CDR1 SGHRS and CDR2 YFSETQ. CDR3 size: 14 residues. With 4 bases clipped from V and 6 bases from J, the junction kept 6 bases outside the gene matches. The CDR3 bases are TGCGCCAGCAGCCCAGGACAGGGAGGTCAGCCCCAGCATTTT. It yields the protein CASSPGQGGQPQHF. The entire variable domain, with the rest obtained from reference TRBV5-1 and TRBJ1-5, is as follows: KAGVTQTPRYLIKTRGQQVTLSCSPISGHRSVSWYQQTPGQGLQFLFEYFSETQRNKGNFPGRFSGRQFSNSRSEMNVSTLELGDSALYLCASSPGQGGQPQHFGDGTRLSIL.

This clonotype was counted ten times or more. This chain joins TRBV5-1 and TRBJ2-2, with TRBD2 identical over 9 bases. This CDR3 is 15 amino acids long. The trim removed 5 bases at V and 3 bases at J, leaving 5 bases unmatched. Germline lookup yields CDR1 SGHRS and CDR2 YFSETQ. CDR3: CASRATSGDTGELFF. In DNA, the CDR3 is TGCGCCAGCAGGGCGACTAGCGGCGACACCGGGGAGCTGTTTTTT.

This clonotype has at least ten counts. The rearrangement joins TRBV28 to TRBJ1-1; no clear D. The V end was cut by 2 bases, the J end by 11 bases, with 18 bases between. The CDR3 extends over 14 amino acids. Germline V gene sequence: CDR1 MDHEN, CDR2 SYDVKM. The CDR3 DNA reads as TGTGCCAGCAGTTTAAGCCCCCCCATTTCCGGGGCTTTCTTT. Amino acids: CASSLSPPISGAFF.

This clonotype was detected only a few times. The chain is built from TRBV3-1 and TRBJ2-3; 10 nucleotides agree with TRBD2. Trimming removed 4 bases from V and 4 bases from J; junction bases left unmatched: 8. The length of the CDR3 is 16 residues. Germline CDR1 reads LGHDT; CDR2 reads YNNKEL (reference sequence). The CDR3 bases are TGTGCCAGCAGCCGCATACTAGCGGGAAATCCAGATACGCAGTATTTT. Translation: CASSRILAGNPDTQYF.

The chain joins TRBV10-3 to TRBJ1-5; no clear D gene. CDR3 length equals 12 residues. Per the germline V gene, CDR1 is ENHRY and CDR2 is SYGVKD. Trimming stripped 6 bases from V and 4 bases from J, with 7 bases between. CDR3 bases: TGTGCCATCAGCCCAGTGAATCAGCCCCAGCATTTT. It specifies CAISPVNQPQHF.